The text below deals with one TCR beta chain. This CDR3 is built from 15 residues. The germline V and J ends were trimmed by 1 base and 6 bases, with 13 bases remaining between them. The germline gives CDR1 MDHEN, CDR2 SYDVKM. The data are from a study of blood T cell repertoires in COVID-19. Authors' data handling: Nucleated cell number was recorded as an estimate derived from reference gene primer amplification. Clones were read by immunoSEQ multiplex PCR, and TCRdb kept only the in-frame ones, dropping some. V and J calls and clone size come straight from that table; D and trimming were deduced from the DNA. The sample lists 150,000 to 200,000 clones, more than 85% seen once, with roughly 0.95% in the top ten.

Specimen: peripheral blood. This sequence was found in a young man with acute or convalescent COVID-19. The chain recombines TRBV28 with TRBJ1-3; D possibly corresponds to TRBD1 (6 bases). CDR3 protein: CASSLSLGDINTIYF. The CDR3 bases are TGTGCCAGCAGTTTATCTCTGGGGGACATAAACACCATATATTTT. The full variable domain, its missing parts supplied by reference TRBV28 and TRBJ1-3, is DVKVTQSSRYLVKRTGEKVFLECVQDMDHENMFWYRQDPGLGLRLIYFSYDVKMKEKGDIPEGYSVSREKKERFSLILESASTNQTSMYLCASSLSLGDINTIYFGEGSWLTVV.